The TCR beta chain described here comes from a study of beta chain features in type 1 diabetes. Across the whole study: No age, gender or cell yield differences were seen between patients and healthy donors. General study results and limits: When cDNA is sequenced, cells with high TCR expression could be over-represented. These data did not resolve whether HLA type affects TCRB rearrangement. Significant though moderate, a shortening of TCRB CDR3s appeared in all four CD4+ subsets of Type 1 diabetes patients.

This clone occurred once. Its specificity is unknown. Investigators reverse transcribed all isolated RNA, so they sequenced expressed TCRB transcripts. Clones were sequenced by immunoSEQ multiplex PCR, and TCRdb holds only the in-frame ones, with some missing. The table records 120,000 to 150,000 clones, under 60% of them present only once. CDR3 length: 13 residues. V dropped 5 bases and J dropped 3; count of bases not matched to a gene: 3. CDR1 and CDR2 (germline): SGHTA, FQGNSA. This TCR was recovered from a young man in good health. The chain combines TRBV7-2 with TRBJ2-7, with 8 bases fitting TRBD1. The sequencing input was Tregs from blood. CDR3 DNA sequence: TGTGCCAGCAGCCGTGACAGGGGCTACGAGCAGTACTTC. Its translation: CASSRDRGYEQYF.